The clone carrying this T cell receptor beta chain was found once. The antigen is unknown. Germline V gene lookup returns CDR1 SGHRS and CDR2 YFSETQ. The CDR3 is 16 residues long. V dropped 1 base and J dropped 4 bases, with 17 bases sitting between them. This record comes from a study of Ad26.COV2.S vaccination and SARS-CoV-2 variants. About the research overall: Participant was drawn from the COV1001 Ad26.COV2.S trial arm. Findings of the study overall: Overall T cell responses may have been underestimated by the analyses of TCR breadth and depth.

Described treatment: some 19 received Ad26.COV2.S at low or high dose, single or two shots; a few received placebo; per-sample allocation not given. The study sampled participants on day 63 after the first vaccine or placebo injection. The protocol was immunoSEQ multiplex PCR, while the TCRdb copy is restricted to in-frame clones and leaves out a portion. The repertoire includes about 410,000 clones, more than 85% of them detected once, and approximately 3.7% sits in the top ten. The specimen comprised peripheral blood, sampled in a trial of Ad26.COV2.S vaccine versus placebo. This receptor was identified in a person aged 18-60 years who received the Ad26.COV2.S COVID-19 vaccine or a placebo. The genes are TRBV5-1 and TRBJ1-2; D remains unclear. The CDR3 sequence: CASSLWKESSSYGYTF. The CDR3 coding sequence is TGCGCCAGCAGCTTGTGGAAAGAGAGCTCTTCCTATGGCTACACCTTC. The full variable domain, in which reference TRBV5-1 and TRBJ1-2 provide the parts outside the CDR3, is KAGVTQTPRYLIKTRGQQVTLSCSPISGHRSVSWYQQTPGQGLQFLFEYFSETQRNKGNFPGRFSGRQFSNSRSEMNVSTLELGDSALYLCASSLWKESSSYGYTFGSGTRLTVV.